Listed here are 32 T cell receptor beta chains from one sample, sequenced in a study of cytomegalovirus exposure and HLA in healthy donors. The PCR contained 60 Vbeta and 13 Jbeta primers. Clones were read by immunoSEQ multiplex PCR, and TCRdb kept only the in-frame ones, dropping some. This sample yields about 120,000 clones, of which roughly 80% are seen a single time; 8.8% belongs to the top ten. Source material: PBMCs. These receptor sequences come from a female donor in good health and CMV-seropositive.

The rearrangement links TRBV19 to TRBJ1-4; 9 bases match TRBD1. The CDR3 contains 13 residues. V was pared by 5 bases and J by 10 bases, with 5 bases of the junction left unmatched. Germline CDR1 and CDR2: LNHDA and SQIVND (reference sequence). CDR3 loop: CASSDRGFRKLFF. Here the CDR3 DNA reads TGTGCCAGTAGTGACAGGGGGTTTCGAAAACTGTTTTTT.

The V call is TRBV25-1, the J call TRBJ1-2, with 7 bases lining up with TRBD1. In germline, CDR1 is MGHDK, CDR2 SYGVNS. The junction had 5 bases not matched to a gene; V was cut back by 10 bases and J by 3 bases. This CDR3 region has 12 residues. The CDR3 DNA reads as TGTGCCACCCTTACAGGGGACTATGGCTACACCTTC. Translated: CATLTGDYGYTF.

This chain joins TRBV6-1 and TRBJ1-4, with 8 bases fitting TRBD1. The CDR3 has 20 amino acids. CDR1 and CDR2 from the germline V gene are MNHNS and SASEGT. V trimming: 0 bases; J trimming: 6 bases; junction bases outside the gene matches: 18. CDR3 loop: CASSEAAYRTGLGRDEKLFF. CDR3 DNA: TGTGCCAGCAGTGAAGCAGCCTACAGGACAGGGCTGGGCCGCGATGAAAAACTGTTTTTT.

The rearrangement uses TRBV5-4 and TRBJ2-5, with D perhaps matching TRBD2 (5 bases). The CDR3 sequence is 15 residues long. Looked up from germline, CDR1 is SGHNT and CDR2 is YYREEE (reference sequence). The V end was cut by 4 bases, the J end by 4 bases, with 17 bases between. The CDR3 sequence: CASSTRLGSGETQYF. CDR3 nucleotide sequence: TGTGCCAGCAGCACTAGATTGGGGTCCGGAGAGACCCAGTACTTC.

The chain couples TRBV19 to TRBJ1-5; D is unresolved. Trimming cost V 7 bases and J 4 bases, with 17 bases left between them. CDR1 is LNHDA, CDR2 SQIVND, per germline (reference sequence). This CDR3 region has 15 residues. The CDR3 bases are TGTGCCAGTACTGTCGGACGGAGGCTAAATCAGCCCCAGCATTTT. This gives the protein CASTVGRRLNQPQHF.

J is TRBJ2-7 and V is TRBV2, with TRBD2 as a possible D gene (5 bases). The germline V gene has CDR1 SNHLY and CDR2 FYNNEI. Deletions cut 6 bases from V and 3 bases from J, with 15 bases between. CDR3 size: 14 residues. CDR3 in DNA: TGTGCCAGCAGCGGGATGGGCCGCAGCTACGAGCAGTACTTC. This gives the protein CASSGMGRSYEQYF.

The sample holds one count of this clone. The chain uses TRBV30 and TRBJ2-1; 9 nucleotides align to TRBD2. From germline, CDR1 is GTSNPN and CDR2 SVGIG (reference sequence). The CDR3 spans 14 residues. V lost 7 bases to trimming and J lost 7 bases; unmatched junction nucleotides: 11. CDR3 nucleotides: TGTGCCTCCCAGGGGCTAGCGGGGTCTAATGAGCAGTTCTTC. Its protein product is CASQGLAGSNEQFF.

The V gene is TRBV10-2, the J gene TRBJ2-1; 7 bases line up with TRBD1. The CDR3 is 14 residues long. Per germline, CDR1 WSHSY and CDR2 SAAADI. Trimming at V came to 4 bases and at J to 2 bases, leaving 2 bases not matched to a gene. In nucleotides, the CDR3 is TGCGCCAGCAGTGCACAGGGGACCTACAATGAGCAGTTCTTC. This gives the protein CASSAQGTYNEQFF.

The chain carries TRBV15 and TRBJ2-1, with D unclear. The ends were cut back, 0 bases at V and 4 bases at J, with 10 bases in the middle. Germline V gene data show CDR1 as LNHNV and CDR2 as YYDKDF (reference sequence). There are 15 residues in the CDR3. Written as DNA, the CDR3 is TGTGCCACCAGCAGAGACCGACAACCATACAATGAGCAGTTCTTC. The encoded protein is CATSRDRQPYNEQFF. The variable domain in full, with the rest retrieved from reference TRBV15 and TRBJ2-1, is DAMVIQNPRYQVTQFGKPVTLSCSQTLNHNVMYWYQQKSSQAPKLLFHYYDKDFNNEADTPDNFQSRRPNTSFCFLDIRSPGLGDTAMYLCATSRDRQPYNEQFFGPGTRLTVL.

The rearrangement uses TRBV11-2 and TRBJ1-1; no reliable D call. V gave up 5 bases and J gave up 2 bases, with 12 bases separating them. This CDR3 contains 14 residues. From germline, CDR1 is SGHAT and CDR2 FQNNGV. The CDR3 loop reads CASSISRVNTEAFF. The CDR3 DNA follows: TGTGCCAGCAGCATATCGAGAGTTAACACTGAAGCTTTCTTT.

A note on this clone: The same CDR3 can be traced to other DNA sequences in this sample. CDR3 amino acids: CASSTGQGNTEAFF. CDR3 sequence (DNA): TGCGCCAGCAGCACCGGACAGGGCAACACTGAAGCTTTCTTT. The rearrangement links TRBV5-1 to TRBJ1-1; TRBD1 matches 8 bases. CDR3 size: 14 residues. V was pared by 4 bases and J by 2 bases, with 4 bases of the junction left unmatched. Germline assignment: CDR1 SGHRS and CDR2 YFSETQ. Supplemented by reference TRBV5-1 and TRBJ1-1, the full variable domain reads KAGVTQTPRYLIKTRGQQVTLSCSPISGHRSVSWYQQTPGQGLQFLFEYFSETQRNKGNFPGRFSGRQFSNSRSEMNVSTLELGDSALYLCASSTGQGNTEAFFGQGTRLTVV.

There are a few counts of this clone. The chain carries TRBV21-1 and TRBJ1-1; the DNA was not used to check the table's D call, TRBD1. TRBV21-1 is a listed pseudogene. This CDR3 region has 14 residues. CDR3 in amino acids: CASSKALGQTEAFF. The DNA of the CDR3 is TGTGCCAGCAGCAAAGCCTTGGGACAGACTGAAGCTTTCTTT.

This clone is a singleton in its sample. V gene TRBV28 combines with J gene TRBJ1-2; D remains unclear. The CDR3 is made up of 13 amino acids. Germline CDR1 is MDHEN and CDR2 is SYDVKM. Trimming removed 6 bases at V and 6 bases at J, with 14 bases between. For the CDR3, the DNA is TGTGCCAGCAGGGGGAGGGCTAGCGATGGCTACACCTTC. Translated, it gives CASRGRASDGYTF.

V is TRBV7-9 and J is TRBJ2-7, with 8 bases fitting TRBD1. CDR3 size: 15 residues. From germline, CDR1 is SEHNR and CDR2 FQNEAQ (reference sequence). The V segment lost 5 bases and the J segment 6 bases; nucleotides outside the gene matches: 12. The CDR3, as DNA: TGTGCCAGCAGCCACGGACAGGGTCTAGTTGGCGAGCAGTACTTC. It specifies CASSHGQGLVGEQYF.

This chain connects TRBV19 to TRBJ2-6; D call uncertain. Germline V gene data show CDR1 as LNHDA and CDR2 as SQIVND (reference sequence). The CDR3 extends over 15 amino acids. Trimming stripped 11 bases from V and 0 bases from J, with 14 bases between. The CDR3 here is CASFSERSGANVLTF. CDR3 DNA sequence: TGTGCCTCATTCTCGGAGCGCTCTGGGGCCAACGTCCTGACTTTC.

The rearrangement uses TRBV2 and TRBJ2-1; unclear D gene. The length of the CDR3 is 13 residues. Trimming took 2 bases from V and 4 from J, leaving 6 bases between them. Per germline, CDR1 SNHLY and CDR2 FYNNEI. CDR3 DNA sequence: TGTGCCAGCAGTGAATTGAGGTACAATGAGCAGTTCTTC. The encoded protein is CASSELRYNEQFF.

The chain joins TRBV6-1 to TRBJ1-3; D gene uncertain. The V gene's germline CDR1 is MNHNS and CDR2 SASEGT. The V end lost 1 base, the J end lost 0 bases, and 7 bases lay between the germline ends. This CDR3 comprises 15 residues. The CDR3 loop is CASSEGGGSGNTIYF. The CDR3 region has the DNA TGTGCCAGCAGTGAAGGAGGCGGCTCTGGAAACACCATATATTTT.

A single count supports this clone. The genes are TRBV2 and TRBJ2-5, with D tentatively TRBD1 (6 bases). This CDR3 is 14 amino acids long. Germline V gene data show CDR1 as SNHLY and CDR2 as FYNNEI. V lost 7 bases to trimming and J lost 5 bases, with 17 bases between them. CDR3 in amino acids: CASTLQGPRETQYF. The DNA of the CDR3 is TGTGCCAGCACCCTACAGGGTCCCCGTGAGACCCAGTACTTC.

A single count supports this clone. The CDR3 here is CASGGYNQPQHF. The CDR3 nucleotides read TGTGCCAGCGGGGGCTACAATCAGCCCCAGCATTTT. J is TRBJ1-5 and V is TRBV7-2; maybe TRBD1 (6 bases). The CDR3 consists of 12 residues. Germline CDR1 reads SGHTA; CDR2 reads FQGNSA. Deletions cut 8 bases from V and 3 bases from J, with 8 bases between.

The gene calls are TRBV6-5 and TRBJ1-6, with no clear D. Between the trimmed V and J ends, which lost 6 bases and 9 bases, there was a span of 9 bases. The CDR3 has 12 amino acids. Germline CDR1 MNHEY, CDR2 SVGAGI. The CDR3 here is CASREGSSPLHF. The DNA of the CDR3 is TGTGCCAGCAGGGAGGGATCTTCACCCCTCCACTTT.

V is TRBV7-9 and J is TRBJ2-3; D gene unclear. Trimming left V 1 base short and J 4 bases short, with 6 bases between. This CDR3 is 13 amino acids long. Germline V gene sequence: CDR1 SEHNR, CDR2 FQNEAQ (reference sequence). The CDR3: CASSLDQADTQYF. The CDR3 DNA sequence: TGTGCCAGCAGCTTAGACCAGGCAGATACGCAGTATTTT.

This clone was found a few times. The chain recombines TRBV29-1 with TRBJ2-5; D possibly corresponds to TRBD2 (7 bases). Trimming shortened V by 3 bases and J by 13 bases, and 21 bases separated the two germline ends. Germline loops: CDR1 SQVTM, CDR2 ANQGSEA. This CDR3 comprises 13 residues. CDR3 nucleotides: TGCAGCGTTGAGGTGGGGGGGCACTCTAGCCCGTACTTC. Protein sequence: CSVEVGGHSSPYF.

Of note for this clone: This same CDR3 is encoded by further DNA sequences in the sample. J is TRBJ2-3 and V is TRBV7-3; TRBD2 agrees at 8 bases. Per germline, CDR1 SGHTA and CDR2 FQGTGA. Germline trimming cut 3 bases from V and 6 bases from J; bases unmatched to any gene: 8. This CDR3 has 15 amino acids. CDR3 sequence (DNA): TGTGCCAGCAGCTTGGTTAGCGGGGTTTCGGATACGCAGTATTTT. This encodes CASSLVSGVSDTQYF.

J is TRBJ1-4 and V is TRBV5-6, with a weak D call TRBD1 (6 bases). CDR1 and CDR2 (germline): SGHDT, YYEEEE. The CDR3 spans 16 residues. V was shortened by 1 base and J by 2 bases, with 12 bases between the two germline ends. The CDR3 DNA follows: TGTGCCAGCAGCTTGACAGGGTTGGGGACTAATGAAAAACTGTTTTTT. Translation gives CASSLTGLGTNEKLFF.

The J gene is TRBJ1-1, the V gene TRBV2; D is uncertain. The V end lost 7 bases, the J end lost 1 base, and 7 bases lay between the germline ends. The CDR3 runs 12 residues. The V gene's germline CDR1 is SNHLY and CDR2 FYNNEI. Here the CDR3 reads CASNQWNTEAFF. The DNA of the CDR3 is TGTGCCAGCAACCAGTGGAACACTGAAGCTTTCTTT.

This clone was seen once. The chain recombines TRBV18 with TRBJ1-2; D remains ambiguous. Trimming stripped 6 bases from V and 5 bases from J, with 25 bases between. CDR1 is KGHSH, CDR2 LQKENI, per germline. This CDR3 is 17 amino acids long. CDR3 residues: CASSEASLGLTGYGYTF. The CDR3 DNA reads as TGTGCCAGCTCCGAAGCTTCGCTAGGACTTACCGGGTATGGCTACACCTTC.

The V call is TRBV9, the J call TRBJ2-1; 7 positions match TRBD2. The germline V gene encodes CDR1 SGDLS and CDR2 YYNGEE. The CDR3 is 16 amino acids. V shed 0 bases and J 7 bases; nucleotides not matched to a gene: 10. The DNA of the CDR3 is TGTGCCAGCAGCGTAGGGGGGACTATCCCTTGGAATGAGCAGTTCTTC. Its protein is CASSVGGTIPWNEQFF.

This sequence joins TRBV18 and TRBJ1-2; maybe TRBD1 (6 bases). The CDR3 runs 15 residues. V shed 2 bases and J shed 8 bases, with 18 bases lying between them. Germline V gives CDR1 KGHSH, CDR2 LQKENI. For the CDR3, the DNA is TGTGCCAGCTCACCAAGTGCGGAGACAGGTTGGGGCTACACCTTC. This codes for CASSPSAETGWGYTF.

J is TRBJ2-7 and V is TRBV10-3, with D perhaps TRBD2 (6 bases). The germline V gene encodes CDR1 ENHRY and CDR2 SYGVKD. CDR3 length equals 11 residues. V shed 8 bases and J shed 6 bases, with 11 bases lying between them. The CDR3 region has the DNA TGTGCCATCCATGGGGGGACCGAGCAGTACTTC. The encoded protein is CAIHGGTEQYF.

This clone was detected a few times. The chain is built from TRBV5-5 and TRBJ1-4; D is uncertain. The CDR3 is made up of 16 amino acids. V lost 1 base and J lost 0, with 10 bases in between. Germline V gene sequence: CDR1 SGHKS, CDR2 YYEKEE (reference sequence). This CDR3 is CASSLSPGATNEKLFF. The DNA of the CDR3 is TGTGCCAGCAGCTTGAGCCCCGGTGCAACTAATGAAAAACTGTTTTTT.

This clone came up once. The rearrangement links TRBV7-2 to TRBJ1-1, with D tentatively TRBD1 (6 bases). Germline V gives CDR1 SGHTA, CDR2 FQGNSA. This CDR3 spans 13 amino acids. Trimming took 9 bases from V and 1 from J, leaving 12 bases between them. The CDR3 coding sequence is TGTGCCAGTCTTAGACAGGAGAACACTGAAGCTTTCTTT. This encodes CASLRQENTEAFF.

The rearrangement joins TRBV7-3 to TRBJ2-2, with D tentatively TRBD2 (5 bases). V was cut by 6 bases and J by 1 base, with 6 bases left in between. The CDR3 sequence is 13 residues long. CDR1 is SGHTA and CDR2 is FQGTGA in the germline V gene. The CDR3 here is CASRGGNTGELFF. CDR3 in DNA: TGTGCCAGCAGAGGAGGGAACACCGGGGAGCTGTTTTTT.